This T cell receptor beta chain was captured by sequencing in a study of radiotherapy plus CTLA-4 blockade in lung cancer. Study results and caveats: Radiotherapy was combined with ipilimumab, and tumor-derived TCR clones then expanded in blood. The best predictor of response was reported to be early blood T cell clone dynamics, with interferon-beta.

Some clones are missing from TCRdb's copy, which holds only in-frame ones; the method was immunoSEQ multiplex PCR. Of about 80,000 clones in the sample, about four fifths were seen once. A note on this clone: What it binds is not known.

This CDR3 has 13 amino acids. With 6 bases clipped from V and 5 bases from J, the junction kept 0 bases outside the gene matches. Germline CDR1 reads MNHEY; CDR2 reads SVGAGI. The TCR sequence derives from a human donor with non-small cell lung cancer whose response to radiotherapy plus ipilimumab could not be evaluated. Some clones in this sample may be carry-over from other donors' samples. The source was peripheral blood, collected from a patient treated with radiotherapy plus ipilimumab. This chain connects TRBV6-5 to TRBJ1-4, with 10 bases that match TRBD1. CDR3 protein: CASRDRGNEKLFF. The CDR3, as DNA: TGTGCCAGCAGGGACAGGGGGAATGAAAAACTGTTTTTT.